The sequence of this T cell receptor beta chain was determined in a study of neurological immune-mediated disorders. The CDR3 length is 16 residues. CDR1 and CDR2 (germline): LGHNA, YSLEER. Trimming removed 0 bases from V and 1 base from J, with 11 bases in between. This clonotype was seen at least ten times. The antigen remains undetermined. The authors made cDNA by 5'RACE with 10-nucleotide random UMIs. MiXCR, applied by TCRdb to the 5' RACE reads, yields one record per CDR3 protein. The repertoire includes 25,000 to 30,000 distinct CDR3 sequences, 3.3% of them detected once, and 6% to 7.5% sits in the top ten. The unsorted libraries originated from 2 million PBMCs that had been stored at -80 C. Study-wide results and caveats: CDR3 amino acid sequences found in expanded clones were never shared across subjects, suggesting private repertoires in all groups.

The source is a woman aged 25 to 39 with multiple sclerosis. This chain connects TRBV4-3 to TRBJ2-3, with a tentative D call TRBD2 (5 bases). The specimen sequenced was PBMCs. The CDR3 loop reads CASSQEFLAGTDTQYF. The CDR3, as DNA: TGCGCCAGCAGCCAAGAGTTCCTAGCCGGCACAGATACGCAGTATTTT.